A selection of T cell receptor beta chains follows, all from one sample in a study of blood T cell repertoires in COVID-19. Libraries were prepared by immunoSEQ multiplex PCR; TCRdb keeps only in-frame clonotypes and omits some of them. The sample lists about 410,000 clones; 75% to 90% were seen once. The sequenced sample was peripheral blood. These receptors were taken from a woman aged 40 to 55 with COVID-19, enrolled during active disease. Each CDR3 is given with its conserved first and last residue. A D gene is named only where the DNA matches it firmly. Rows may omit the clone size; those that give it use once, few, many or a size class.

TRBJ1-3 TRBV29-1 . TRBD1 CSVEGTGLNTIYF TGCAGCGTTGAAGGGACAGGGTTGAACACCATATATTTT
TRBJ2-7 TRBV7-9 . TRBD1 CASSWGTGSDYEQYF TGTGCCAGCAGCTGGGGGACAGGGTCCGACTACGAGCAGTACTTC
TRBJ1-1 TRBV2 . TRBD1 CASKRTGAPMGNTEAFF TGTGCCAGCAAACGGACAGGGGCCCCTATGGGGAACACTGAAGCTTTCTTT
TRBJ2-3 TRBV11-2 . . CASSQGQPDTQYF TGTGCCAGCAGCCAGGGACAACCAGATACGCAGTATTTT
TRBJ1-1 TRBV29-1 . TRBD1 CSVKTGTGRNTEAFF TGCAGCGTAAAAACCGGGACAGGGAGGAACACTGAAGCTTTCTTT
TRBJ2-3 TRBV7-2 . . CASSSNPYRGAADTQYF TGTGCCAGCAGCTCCAATCCGTACCGGGGGGCCGCAGATACGCAGTATTTT
TRBJ1-1 TRBV20-1 . . CSRTRGDEAFF TGCAGCCGAACCAGGGGTGATGAAGCTTTCTTT
TRBJ1-2 TRBV29-1 . . CSSRVANYGYTF TGCAGTAGCAGGGTGGCTAACTATGGCTACACCTTC
TRBJ1-3 TRBV10-3 . . CAISHPVSEQQGTSGNTIYF TGTGCCATCAGTCACCCGGTGTCAGAACAGCAGGGGACCTCTGGAAACACCATATATTTT
TRBJ2-5 TRBV28 . . CASSLSAGQYF TGTGCCAGCAGTTTGTCGGCAGGGCAGTACTTC
TRBJ1-2 TRBV5-4 . TRBD1 CASSRGQPFYGYTF TGTGCCAGCAGCCGGGGACAGCCCTTCTATGGCTACACCTTC
TRBJ2-7 TRBV11-2 . . CASSLWTNYEQYF TGTGCCAGCAGCTTATGGACAAACTACGAGCAGTACTTC
TRBJ2-5 TRBV7-2 . . CASSIRDIETQYF TGTGCCAGCAGCATCCGGGACATAGAGACCCAGTACTTC
TRBJ2-3 TRBV5-1 once . CASSFKDYTQYF TGCGCCAGCAGCTTTAAAGACTATACGCAGTATTTT
TRBJ2-4 TRBV27 . . CASSLLGGIQYF TGTGCCAGCAGTTTATTGGGGGGTATTCAGTACTTC
TRBJ2-5 TRBV5-1 . . CASSLGLAETQYF TGCGCCAGCAGCCTGGGCCTAGCGGAGACCCAGTACTTC
TRBJ1-2 TRBV7-8 . TRBD1 CASSPSINTGGYGYTF TGTGCCAGCAGCCCGTCGATAAATACAGGGGGCTATGGCTACACCTTC
TRBJ1-1 TRBV5-4 . TRBD1 CASSSETGGRTEAFF TGTGCCAGCAGCTCCGAGACAGGGGGCCGGACTGAAGCTTTCTTT
TRBJ2-7 TRBV28 . . CASSLPPGAYEQYF TGTGCCAGCAGTTTACCCCCCGGAGCCTACGAGCAGTACTTC
TRBJ2-6 TRBV19 few . CASSMGGSGANVLTF TGTGCCAGTAGTATGGGGGGATCTGGGGCCAACGTCCTGACTTTC
TRBJ2-3 TRBV5-4 . TRBD1 CASSFVSQGTDTQYF TGTGCCAGCAGCTTCGTCTCACAGGGGACAGATACGCAGTATTTT
TRBJ2-5 TRBV5-5 . . CASATGLETQYF TGTGCCAGCGCTACAGGGTTAGAGACCCAGTACTTC
TRBJ1-1 TRBV7-2 once . CASSYRDATEAFF TGTGCCAGCAGTTACAGGGACGCCACTGAAGCTTTCTTT
TRBJ2-1 TRBV4-3 . . CASSLGGNSYNEQFF TGCGCCAGCAGCTTAGGCGGGAACTCCTACAATGAGCAGTTCTTC
TRBJ2-7 TRBV11-3 once TRBD1 CASSFDQGAGYEQYF TGTGCCAGCAGCTTCGACCAGGGGGCAGGATACGAGCAGTACTTC
TRBJ2-3 TRBV6-6 . . CASSPPDRSGTSTDTQYF TGTGCCAGCAGTCCTCCGGATAGGAGCGGAACTAGCACAGATACGCAGTATTTT
TRBJ2-7 TRBV7-6 . . CASSLPPEGTYEQYF TGTGCCAGCAGCTTACCACCGGAGGGCACCTACGAGCAGTACTTC
TRBJ2-2 TRBV24-1 . TRBD1 CATSDPGQYFTGELFF TGTGCCACCAGTGATCCGGGACAGTATTTCACCGGGGAGCTGTTTTTT
TRBJ2-7 TRBV28 . . CASSFGGLGYEQYF TGTGCCAGCAGTTTTGGGGGCCTGGGGTACGAGCAGTACTTC
TRBJ1-1 TRBV27 . TRBD1 CASSFRDRGKRVAFF TGTGCCAGCAGTTTCAGGGACAGGGGGAAACGAGTGGCTTTCTTT
TRBJ1-1 TRBV29-1 . . CSVDRNQNTEAFF TGCAGCGTTGACAGGAACCAGAACACTGAAGCTTTCTTT
TRBJ1-5 TRBV7-9 . . CASSLQRPGSSNQPQHF TGTGCCAGCAGCTTACAGCGGCCGGGTTCGAGCAATCAGCCCCAGCATTTT
TRBJ2-2 TRBV7-2 . . CASSFGGPSTGELFF TGTGCCAGCAGCTTCGGAGGGCCAAGCACCGGGGAGCTGTTTTTT
TRBJ2-6 TRBV7-6 . TRBD1 CASSSGTGGPSGANVLTF TGTGCCAGCAGCTCTGGGACAGGGGGACCCTCTGGGGCCAACGTCCTGACTTTC
TRBJ1-5 TRBV5-6 . TRBD1 CASSSTGVQPQHF TGTGCCAGCAGCTCCACAGGGGTTCAGCCCCAGCATTTT
TRBJ2-7 TRBV11-3 . TRBD1 CASSFDRESSYEQYF TGTGCCAGCAGCTTCGACAGGGAGAGCTCCTACGAGCAGTACTTC
TRBJ2-7 TRBV19 . . CASSIGGVYEQYF TGTGCCAGTAGTATCGGCGGGGTTTACGAGCAGTACTTC
TRBJ2-3 TRBV9 . TRBD2 CASSVGAGGSTDTQYF TGTGCCAGCAGCGTGGGAGCGGGAGGGAGCACAGATACGCAGTATTTT
TRBJ2-7 TRBV6-5 . TRBD1 CASSSRDRVAYEQYF TGTGCCAGCAGTTCCCGGGACAGGGTTGCCTACGAGCAGTACTTC
TRBJ1-1 TRBV7-6 . TRBD1 CASSFGYRGLNTEAFF TGTGCCAGCAGCTTCGGTTACAGGGGGCTGAACACTGAAGCTTTCTTT
TRBJ1-1 TRBV9 . TRBD1 CASSVARDRGAAEAFF TGTGCCAGCAGCGTTGCCCGGGACAGGGGAGCGGCTGAAGCTTTCTTT
TRBJ1-2 TRBV6-4 once . CASSPSGSGNPYGYTF TGTGCCAGCAGTCCTTCCGGTTCAGGGAATCCCTATGGCTACACCTTC
TRBJ1-1 TRBV4-1 . . CASSQRVGTEAFF TGCGCCAGCAGCCAGAGGGTTGGCACTGAAGCTTTCTTT
TRBJ1-6 TRBV1 . . CTSSQGQGCNSPLHF TGCACCAGCAGCCAGGGACAGGGGTGTAATTCACCCCTCCACTTT
TRBJ2-1 TRBV6-2/TRBV6-3 . . CASSSNRVSGKSGNEQFF TGTGCCAGCAGTTCTAACCGGGTGTCGGGGAAGAGCGGTAATGAGCAGTTCTTC
TRBJ1-5 TRBV2 . . CASSTMSNSNQPQHF TGTGCCAGCAGTACCATGAGTAATAGCAATCAGCCCCAGCATTTT
TRBJ1-6 TRBV7-2 . . CASSDRTAVLHF TGTGCCAGCAGCGATAGGACAGCTGTGCTCCACTTT
TRBJ1-1 TRBV19 . . CASSKSGRGTEAFF TGTGCCAGTAGTAAGTCCGGCAGAGGAACTGAAGCTTTCTTT
TRBJ1-2 TRBV11-2 . . CASSPTWDTNYGYTF TGTGCCAGCAGCCCGACCTGGGACACGAACTATGGCTACACCTTC
TRBJ2-3 TRBV27 . . CASSLYTGGTDTQYF TGTGCCAGCAGTTTATATACGGGAGGCACAGATACGCAGTATTTT
TRBJ1-4 TRBV7-8 . . CASSSTYTQMAGATNEKLFF TGTGCCAGCAGCTCAACTTATACTCAAATGGCGGGGGCAACTAATGAAAAACTGTTTTTT
TRBJ2-1 TRBV4-3 . . CASSQEIRGTNNEQFF TGCGCCAGCAGCCAAGAGATACGGGGAACCAACAATGAGCAGTTCTTC
TRBJ1-5 TRBV7-3 once TRBD1 CASSRQGIGNQPQHF TGTGCCAGCAGCAGACAGGGTATTGGCAATCAGCCCCAGCATTTT
TRBJ1-3 TRBV9 . TRBD1 CASSPRTGPDGNTIYF TGTGCCAGCAGCCCCCGGACAGGCCCCGATGGAAACACCATATATTTT